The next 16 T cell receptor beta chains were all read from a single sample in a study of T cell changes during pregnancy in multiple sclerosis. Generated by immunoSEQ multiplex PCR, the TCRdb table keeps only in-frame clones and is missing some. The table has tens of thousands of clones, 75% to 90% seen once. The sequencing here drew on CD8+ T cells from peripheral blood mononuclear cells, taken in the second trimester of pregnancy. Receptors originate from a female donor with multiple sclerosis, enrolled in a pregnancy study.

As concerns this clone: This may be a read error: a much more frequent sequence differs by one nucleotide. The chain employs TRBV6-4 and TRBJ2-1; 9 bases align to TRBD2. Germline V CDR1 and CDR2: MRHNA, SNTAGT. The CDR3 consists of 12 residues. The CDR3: CASSGGPSGKVF. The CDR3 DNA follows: TGTGCCAGCAGTGGGGGGCCTAGCGGGAAGGTCTTC.

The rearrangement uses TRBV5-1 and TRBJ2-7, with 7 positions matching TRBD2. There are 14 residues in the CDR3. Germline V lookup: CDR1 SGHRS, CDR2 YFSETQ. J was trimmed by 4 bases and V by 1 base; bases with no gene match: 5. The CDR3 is CASSLNLAAYEQYF. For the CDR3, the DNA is TGCGCCAGCAGCTTGAACCTAGCGGCTTACGAGCAGTACTTC.

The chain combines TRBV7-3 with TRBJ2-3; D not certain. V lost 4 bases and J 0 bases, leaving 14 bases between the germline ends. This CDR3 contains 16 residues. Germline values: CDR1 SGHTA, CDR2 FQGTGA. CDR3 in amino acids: CASSSDSPPSTDTQYF. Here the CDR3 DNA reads TGTGCCAGCAGCTCCGACTCCCCCCCTAGCACAGATACGCAGTATTTT.

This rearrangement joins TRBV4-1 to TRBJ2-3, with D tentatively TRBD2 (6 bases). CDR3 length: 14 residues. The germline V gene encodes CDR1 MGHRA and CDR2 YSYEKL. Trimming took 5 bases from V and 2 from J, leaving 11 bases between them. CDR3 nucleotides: TGCGCCAGCAGCTCGGCGGGACTCACAGATACGCAGTATTTT. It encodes CASSSAGLTDTQYF.

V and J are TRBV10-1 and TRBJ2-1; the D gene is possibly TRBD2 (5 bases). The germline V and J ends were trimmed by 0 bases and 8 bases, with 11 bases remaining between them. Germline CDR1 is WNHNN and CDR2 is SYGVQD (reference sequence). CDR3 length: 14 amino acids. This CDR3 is CASSESEVVDEQFF. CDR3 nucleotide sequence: TGCGCCAGCAGTGAGTCGGAGGTCGTAGATGAGCAGTTCTTC.

The CDR3 loop is CASSVTIGQPQHF. The DNA for the CDR3 is TGTGCCAGCAGTGTTACAATCGGGCAGCCCCAGCATTTT. The chain combines TRBV6-4 with TRBJ1-5; D gene unclear. The CDR3 covers 13 residues. The germline V gene encodes CDR1 MRHNA and CDR2 SNTAGT. V lost 4 bases, J lost 7 bases, and 11 bases lay in between.

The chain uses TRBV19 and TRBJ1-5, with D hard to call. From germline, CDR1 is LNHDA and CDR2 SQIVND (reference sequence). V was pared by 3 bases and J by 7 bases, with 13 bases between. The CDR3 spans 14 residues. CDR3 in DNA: TGTGCCAGTAGTATCGATCTCAACAAACAGCCCCAGCATTTT. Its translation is CASSIDLNKQPQHF. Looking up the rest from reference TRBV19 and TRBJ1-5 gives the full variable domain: DGGITQSPKYLFRKEGQNVTLSCEQNLNHDAMYWYRQDPGQGLRLIYYSQIVNDFQKGDIAEGYSVSREKKESFPLTVTSAQKNPTAFYLCASSIDLNKQPQHFGDGTRLSIL.

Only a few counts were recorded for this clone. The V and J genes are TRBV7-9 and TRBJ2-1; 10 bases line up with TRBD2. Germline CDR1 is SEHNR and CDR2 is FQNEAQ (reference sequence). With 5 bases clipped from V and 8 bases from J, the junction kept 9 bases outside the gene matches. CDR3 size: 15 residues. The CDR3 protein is CASSLRLAGDDEQFF. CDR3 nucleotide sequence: TGTGCCAGCAGCCTACGCCTAGCGGGAGACGATGAGCAGTTCTTC.

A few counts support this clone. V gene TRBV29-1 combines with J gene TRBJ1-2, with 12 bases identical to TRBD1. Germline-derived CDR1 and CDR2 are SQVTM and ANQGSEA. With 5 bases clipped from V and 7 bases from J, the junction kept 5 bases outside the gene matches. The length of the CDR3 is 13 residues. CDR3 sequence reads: CSVLGQGATGYTF. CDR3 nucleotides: TGCAGCGTTCTGGGACAGGGGGCAACTGGCTACACCTTC.

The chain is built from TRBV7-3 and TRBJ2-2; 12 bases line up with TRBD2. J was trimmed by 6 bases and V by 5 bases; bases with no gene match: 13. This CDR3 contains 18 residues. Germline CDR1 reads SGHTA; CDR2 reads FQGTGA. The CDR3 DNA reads TGTGCCAGCAGCCCTCGGACTAGCGGGATGTTTTTGGCCGGGGAGCTGTTTTTT. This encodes CASSPRTSGMFLAGELFF.

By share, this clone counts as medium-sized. CDR3 bases: TGTGCCAGCAGCTTAGGACAGCTGAACACTGAAGCTTTCTTT. It encodes CASSLGQLNTEAFF. This chain uses TRBV7-9 with TRBJ1-1, with D tentatively TRBD1 (5 bases). This CDR3 contains 14 residues. The germline gives CDR1 SEHNR, CDR2 FQNEAQ (reference sequence). Trimming pared 1 base from V and 0 bases from J, leaving 6 bases between.

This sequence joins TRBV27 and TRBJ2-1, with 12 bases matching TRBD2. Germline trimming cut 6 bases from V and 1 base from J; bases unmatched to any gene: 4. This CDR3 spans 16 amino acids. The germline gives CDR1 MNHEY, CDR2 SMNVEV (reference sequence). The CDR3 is CASSSGTSGSYNEQFF. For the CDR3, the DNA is TGTGCCAGCAGCTCCGGGACTAGCGGGTCCTACAATGAGCAGTTCTTC.

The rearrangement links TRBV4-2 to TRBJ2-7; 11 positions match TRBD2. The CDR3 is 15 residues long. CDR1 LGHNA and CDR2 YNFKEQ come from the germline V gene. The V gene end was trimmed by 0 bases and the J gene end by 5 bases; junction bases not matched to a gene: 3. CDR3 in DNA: TGTGCCAGCAGCCAAGAACTAGCGGGAGTCCACGAGCAGTACTTC. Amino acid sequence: CASSQELAGVHEQYF.

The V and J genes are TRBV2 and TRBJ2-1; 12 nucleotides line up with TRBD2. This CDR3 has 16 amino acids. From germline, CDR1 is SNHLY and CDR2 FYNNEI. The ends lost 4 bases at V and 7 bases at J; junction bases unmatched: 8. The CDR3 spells CASSGSTSGSTNEQFF. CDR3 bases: TGTGCCAGCAGTGGATCGACTAGCGGGAGCACGAATGAGCAGTTCTTC. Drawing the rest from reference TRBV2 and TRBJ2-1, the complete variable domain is EPEVTQTPSHQVTQMGQEVILRCVPISNHLYFYWYRQILGQKVEFLVSFYNNEISEKSEIFDDQFSVERPDGSNFTLKIRSTKLEDSAMYFCASSGSTSGSTNEQFFGPGTRLTVL.

In DNA, the CDR3 is TGTGCCAGCAGCTTAAGGGGGCAAAGCACAGATACGCAGTATTTT. It translates to CASSLRGQSTDTQYF. This sequence joins TRBV7-3 and TRBJ2-3; perhaps TRBD1 as D (6 bases). Trimming shortened V by 1 base and J by 0 bases, and 8 bases separated the two germline ends. The CDR3 has 15 residues. CDR1 is SGHTA and CDR2 is FQGTGA in the germline V gene. The whole variable domain, filled in from reference TRBV7-3 and TRBJ2-3, reads GAGVSQTPSNKVTEKGKYVELRCDPISGHTALYWYRQSLGQGPEFLIYFQGTGAADDSGLPNDRFFAVRPEGSVSTLKIQRTERGDSAVYLCASSLRGQSTDTQYFGPGTRLTVL.

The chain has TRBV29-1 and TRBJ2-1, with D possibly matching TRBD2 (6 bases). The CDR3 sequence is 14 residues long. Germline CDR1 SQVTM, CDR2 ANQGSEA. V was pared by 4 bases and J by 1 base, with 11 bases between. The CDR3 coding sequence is TGCAGCGTTGGGGACGGGGGTTCCTACAATGAGCAGTTCTTC. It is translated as CSVGDGGSYNEQFF.